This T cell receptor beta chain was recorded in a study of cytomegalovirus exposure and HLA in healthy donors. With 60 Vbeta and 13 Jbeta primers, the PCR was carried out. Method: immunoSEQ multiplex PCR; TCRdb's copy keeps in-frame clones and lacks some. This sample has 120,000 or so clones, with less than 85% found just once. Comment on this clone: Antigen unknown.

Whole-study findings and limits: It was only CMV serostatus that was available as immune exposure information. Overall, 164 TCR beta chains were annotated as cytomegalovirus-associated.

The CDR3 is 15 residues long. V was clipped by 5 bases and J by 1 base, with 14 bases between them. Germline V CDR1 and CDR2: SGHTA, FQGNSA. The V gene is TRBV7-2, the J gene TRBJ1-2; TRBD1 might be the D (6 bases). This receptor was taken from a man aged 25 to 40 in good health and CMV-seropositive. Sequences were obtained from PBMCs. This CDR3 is CASSPLPDSNYGYTF. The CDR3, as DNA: TGTGCCAGCAGCCCCCTCCCGGACAGTAACTATGGCTACACCTTC.